The 18 T cell receptor beta chains listed next were all sequenced from one sample in a study of CD8+CD57+ T cells in acquired aplastic anemia. TCR beta VDJ and CDR3 profiles were obtained from a genomic DNA template. TCRdb independently ran MiXCR on the reads; one entry per CDR3 protein. The repertoire includes about 190,000 distinct CDR3 sequences, around 47% of them detected once, and 9.7% sits in the top ten. An expansion of CD8+CD57+ cells by flow cytometry had been shown in patients chosen for sequencing. The source material was sorted CD4+, CD8+, or CD8+CD57+ T cells (not recorded which) from PBMCs. All receptors derive from a human donor with aplastic anemia.

The J gene is TRBJ1-4, the V gene TRBV7-9; 9 bases are shared with TRBD1. There are 13 residues in the CDR3. CDR1 and CDR2 (germline): SEHNR, FQNEAQ (reference sequence). The V segment lost 8 bases and the J segment 6 bases; nucleotides outside the gene matches: 4. CDR3 loop: CASWRDRDEKLFF. The CDR3 nucleotides are TGTGCCAGCTGGAGGGACAGGGATGAAAAACTGTTTTTT.

The chain is built from TRBV15 and TRBJ1-1; D is uncertain. CDR1 and CDR2 (germline): LNHNV, YYDKDF (reference sequence). This CDR3 contains 16 residues. V was pared by 0 bases and J by 0 bases, with 11 bases between. The CDR3 protein is CATSRDREVLNTEAFF. CDR3 sequence (DNA): TGTGCCACCAGCAGAGATCGGGAGGTCCTGAACACTGAAGCTTTCTTT.

This clonotype was observed at least ten times. The chain uses TRBV4-2 and TRBJ2-5; TRBD2 is a possible D gene (5 bases). This CDR3 spans 13 amino acids. Deletions cut 4 bases from V and 5 bases from J, with 11 bases between. Germline loops: CDR1 LGHNA, CDR2 YNFKEQ. The CDR3 DNA reads as TGTGCCAGCAGCCCGCGGGCTGGGGAGACCCAGTACTTC. Translating gives CASSPRAGETQYF.

This clonotype was seen a few times. This chain joins TRBV9 and TRBJ2-7; D is undetermined. Germline-derived CDR1 and CDR2 are SGDLS and YYNGEE. This CDR3 is built from 12 residues. V lost 0 bases to trimming and J lost 5 bases, with 6 bases between them. The CDR3 DNA follows: TGTGCCAGCAGCGTAGGTGGTCACGAGCAGTACTTC. Protein product: CASSVGGHEQYF.

The chain joins TRBV18 to TRBJ1-4; TRBD1 matches at 8 bases. Germline V gene sequence: CDR1 KGHSH, CDR2 LQKENI. CDR3 length: 15 amino acids. The junction had 4 bases not matched to a gene; V was cut back by 3 bases and J by 4 bases. The CDR3: CASSPAGGLNEKLFF. The DNA of the CDR3 is TGTGCCAGCTCACCGGCAGGGGGCCTTAATGAAAAACTGTTTTTT.

This clonotype has ten or more counts. The chain couples TRBV6-5 to TRBJ2-6; no clear D gene. This CDR3 spans 14 amino acids. V lost 0 bases and J 3 bases, leaving 3 bases between the germline ends. Germline V gene lookup returns CDR1 MNHEY and CDR2 SVGAGI. CDR3 coding DNA: TGTGCCAGCAGTTACTCGGATGGGGCCAACGTCCTGACTTTC. Translation gives CASSYSDGANVLTF.

This clonotype was recorded many times. The rearrangement joins TRBV6-4 to TRBJ1-4; D might be TRBD1 (5 bases). The CDR3 consists of 15 residues. The germline V gene has CDR1 MRHNA and CDR2 SNTAGT. The V and J ends lost 2 bases and 7 bases respectively, with 14 bases between them. CDR3 in DNA: TGTGCCAGCAGTGACACGCCAGGGCGGAGTGAAAAACTGTTTTTT. Protein sequence: CASSDTPGRSEKLFF.

V and J are TRBV29-1 and TRBJ2-7; 11 bases fit TRBD2. V lost 4 bases, J lost 4 bases, and 6 bases stayed unmatched. The germline CDR1 and CDR2 sequences are SQVTM and ANQGSEA. The CDR3 length is 14 residues. The CDR3 region has the DNA TGCAGCGTTGGGTCACTAGCGGGAGCTTACGAGCAGTACTTC. Amino acid sequence: CSVGSLAGAYEQYF.

This clonotype was counted ten times or more. The genes are TRBV2 and TRBJ2-1; TRBD1 matches 7 bases. The germline V gene has CDR1 SNHLY and CDR2 FYNNEI. After removal of 9 bases from V and 8 bases from J, the junction contained 7 bases not matched to a gene. The CDR3 has 12 residues. CDR3 residues: CASQTGLDEQFF. The CDR3 DNA reads as TGTGCCAGTCAGACAGGGCTCGATGAGCAGTTCTTC.

This clonotype showed up just a few times. The chain links TRBV24-1 to TRBJ2-1, with D perhaps TRBD1 (5 bases). Germline CDR1 reads KGHDR; CDR2 reads SFDVKD. The CDR3 consists of 16 residues. The V end lost 2 bases, the J end lost 4 bases, and 14 bases lay between the germline ends. Written as DNA, the CDR3 is TGTGCCACCAGTGATTCTATTAGGGGTCTATACAATGAGCAGTTCTTC. Protein sequence: CATSDSIRGLYNEQFF.

The rearrangement links TRBV7-9 to TRBJ1-3, with D perhaps TRBD1 (5 bases). This CDR3 region has 13 residues. The germline CDR1 and CDR2 sequences are SEHNR and FQNEAQ (reference sequence). V was pared by 3 bases and J by 2 bases, with 5 bases between. For the CDR3, the DNA is TGTGCCAGCAGCTTGACAGCTGGAAACACCATATATTTT. Translated: CASSLTAGNTIYF.

In regard to this clonotype: The junction does not match germline at one end; this may be a read error. The rearrangement links TRBV6-1 to TRBJ1-1; 7 nucleotides line up with TRBD1. This CDR3 is built from 18 residues. The germline gives CDR1 MNHNS, CDR2 SASEGT. The CDR3 DNA reads as TGTGCCAGCAGTGTGCCTTCCCCACGACAGGGCGTGAACATTGAAGCTTTCTTT. Amino acid sequence: CASSVPSPRQGVNIEAFF.

This clonotype was observed many times. The chain uses TRBV6-2 or TRBV6-3 and TRBJ2-2; possible D gene TRBD1, 6 bases. V lost 0 bases to trimming and J lost 9 bases, with 11 bases between them. Germline V gene data show CDR1 as MNHEY and CDR2 as SVGEGT. The CDR3 consists of 14 residues. The CDR3 spells CASSYSVQGRELFF. CDR3 in DNA: TGTGCCAGCAGTTACTCGGTCCAGGGGAGGGAGCTGTTTTTT.

The V gene is TRBV25-1, the J gene TRBJ2-7; 9 bases align to TRBD1. This CDR3 has 16 amino acids. V gave up 4 bases and J gave up 3 bases; unmatched junction bases: 10. The germline V gene has CDR1 MGHDK and CDR2 SYGVNS. For the CDR3, the DNA is TGTGCCAGCAGTGTTTACTCCGGGACAGGGTTCTACGAGCAGTACTTC. The encoded protein is CASSVYSGTGFYEQYF.

This chain links TRBV7-2 with TRBJ2-4; no firm D call. The CDR3 length is 13 residues. The V end was cut by 4 bases, the J end by 4 bases, with 8 bases between. Germline values: CDR1 SGHTA, CDR2 FQGNSA. CDR3 protein: CASSYDGKNIQYF. CDR3 nucleotide sequence: TGTGCCAGCAGCTATGACGGTAAAAACATTCAGTACTTC.

The chain is built from TRBV4-1 and TRBJ1-6; D is unclear. V lost 1 base, J lost 5 bases, and 9 bases lay in between. In germline, CDR1 is MGHRA, CDR2 YSYEKL. This CDR3 has 15 residues. CDR3 DNA sequence: TGCGCCAGCAGCCAAGTCTACAGAGATAATTCACCCCTCCACTTT. The encoded protein is CASSQVYRDNSPLHF.

The chain employs TRBV24-1 and TRBJ2-2; unclear D gene. The germline V gene has CDR1 KGHDR and CDR2 SFDVKD. V was clipped by 2 bases and J by 6 bases, with 3 bases between them. The CDR3 spans 12 residues. CDR3 loop: CATSDSPGELFF. As DNA, the CDR3 is TGTGCCACCAGTGATTCGCCCGGGGAGCTGTTTTTT.

V and J are TRBV2 and TRBJ1-1; no clear D gene. The CDR3 is 13 residues long. The germline V and J ends were trimmed by 7 bases and 1 base, with 10 bases remaining between them. Per the germline V gene, CDR1 is SNHLY and CDR2 is FYNNEI. The CDR3 loop reads CASIPETNTEAFF. The CDR3, as DNA: TGTGCCAGCATCCCCGAAACGAACACTGAAGCTTTCTTT.